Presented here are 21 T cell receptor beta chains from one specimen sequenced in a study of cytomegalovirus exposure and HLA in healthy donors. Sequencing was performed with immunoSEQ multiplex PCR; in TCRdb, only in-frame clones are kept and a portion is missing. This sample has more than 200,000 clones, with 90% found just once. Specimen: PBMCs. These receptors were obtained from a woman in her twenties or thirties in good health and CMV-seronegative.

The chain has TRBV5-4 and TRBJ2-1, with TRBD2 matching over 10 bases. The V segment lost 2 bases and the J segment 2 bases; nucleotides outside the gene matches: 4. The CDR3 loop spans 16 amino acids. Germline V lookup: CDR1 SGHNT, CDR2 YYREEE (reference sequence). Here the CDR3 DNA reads TGTGCCAGCAGCTTTAGCGGGAGGTCCCCCTACAATGAGCAGTTCTTC. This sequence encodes CASSFSGRSPYNEQFF.

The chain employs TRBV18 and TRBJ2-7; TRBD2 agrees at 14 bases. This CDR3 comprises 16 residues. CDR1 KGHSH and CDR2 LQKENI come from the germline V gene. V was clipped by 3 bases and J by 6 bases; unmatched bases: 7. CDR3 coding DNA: TGTGCCAGCTCACCGCCCGGGACTAGCGGGAGTGGCGAGCAGTACTTC. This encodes CASSPPGTSGSGEQYF.

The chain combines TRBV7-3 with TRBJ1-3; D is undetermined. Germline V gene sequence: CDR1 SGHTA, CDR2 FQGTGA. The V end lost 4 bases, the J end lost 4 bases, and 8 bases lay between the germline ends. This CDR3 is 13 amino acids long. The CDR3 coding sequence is TGTGCCAGCAGCTCCCACGAGGGAAACACCATATATTTT. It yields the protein CASSSHEGNTIYF.

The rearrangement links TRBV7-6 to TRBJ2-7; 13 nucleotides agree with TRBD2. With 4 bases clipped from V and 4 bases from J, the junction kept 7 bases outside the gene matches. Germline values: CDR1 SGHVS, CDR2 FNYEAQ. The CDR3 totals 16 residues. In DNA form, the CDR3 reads TGTGCCAGCAGCTCCACTAGCGGGAGGGCCCGATACGAGCAGTACTTC. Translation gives CASSSTSGRARYEQYF.

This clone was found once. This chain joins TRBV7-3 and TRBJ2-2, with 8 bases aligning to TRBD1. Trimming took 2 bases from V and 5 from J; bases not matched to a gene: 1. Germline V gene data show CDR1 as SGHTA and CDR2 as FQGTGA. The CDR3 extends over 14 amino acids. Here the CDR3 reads CASSLQGATGELFF. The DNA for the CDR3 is TGTGCCAGCAGCTTACAGGGGGCAACCGGGGAGCTGTTTTTT.

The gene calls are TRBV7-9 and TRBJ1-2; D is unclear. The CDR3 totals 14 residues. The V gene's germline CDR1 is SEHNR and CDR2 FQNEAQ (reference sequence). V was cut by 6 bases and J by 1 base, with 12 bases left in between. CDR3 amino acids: CASRVPELNYGYTF. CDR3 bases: TGTGCCAGCAGGGTACCCGAACTTAACTATGGCTACACCTTC.

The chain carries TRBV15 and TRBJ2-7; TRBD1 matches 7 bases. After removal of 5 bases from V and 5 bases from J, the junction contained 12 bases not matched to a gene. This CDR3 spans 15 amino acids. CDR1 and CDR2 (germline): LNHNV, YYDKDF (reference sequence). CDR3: CATSGPNRGENEQYF. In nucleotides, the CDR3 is TGTGCCACCAGCGGCCCGAACAGGGGTGAAAACGAGCAGTACTTC.

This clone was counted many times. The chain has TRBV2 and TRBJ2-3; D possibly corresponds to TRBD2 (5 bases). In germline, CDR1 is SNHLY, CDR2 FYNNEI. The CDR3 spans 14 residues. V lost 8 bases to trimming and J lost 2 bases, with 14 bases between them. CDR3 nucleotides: TGTGCCAGCCGGGGAGATCGGTACACAGATACGCAGTATTTT. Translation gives CASRGDRYTDTQYF.

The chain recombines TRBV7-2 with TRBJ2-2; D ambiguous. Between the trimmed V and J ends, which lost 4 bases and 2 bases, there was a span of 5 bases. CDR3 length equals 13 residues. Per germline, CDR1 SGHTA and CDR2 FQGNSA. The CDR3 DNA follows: TGTGCCAGCAGCTCCCCCAACACCGGGGAGCTGTTTTTT. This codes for CASSSPNTGELFF.

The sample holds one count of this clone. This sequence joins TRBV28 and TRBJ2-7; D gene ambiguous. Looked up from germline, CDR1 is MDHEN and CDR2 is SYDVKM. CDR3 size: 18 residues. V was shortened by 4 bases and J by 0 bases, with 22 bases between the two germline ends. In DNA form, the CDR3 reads TGTGCCAGCAGTTCTCCCAGTCTGGCAGGCCAGAACTCCTACGAGCAGTACTTC. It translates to CASSSPSLAGQNSYEQYF.

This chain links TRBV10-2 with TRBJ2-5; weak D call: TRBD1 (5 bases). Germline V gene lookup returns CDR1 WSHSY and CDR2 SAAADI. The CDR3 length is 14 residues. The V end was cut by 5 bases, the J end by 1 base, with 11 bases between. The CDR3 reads CASSSRVLQETQYF. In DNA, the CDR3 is TGCGCCAGCAGTAGCAGGGTCCTCCAAGAGACCCAGTACTTC.

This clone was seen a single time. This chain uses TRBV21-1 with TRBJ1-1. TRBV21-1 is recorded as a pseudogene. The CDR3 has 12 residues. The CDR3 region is CASSKDGDEAFF. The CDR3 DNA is TGTGCCAGCAGCAAAGATGGGGACGAAGCTTTCTTT.

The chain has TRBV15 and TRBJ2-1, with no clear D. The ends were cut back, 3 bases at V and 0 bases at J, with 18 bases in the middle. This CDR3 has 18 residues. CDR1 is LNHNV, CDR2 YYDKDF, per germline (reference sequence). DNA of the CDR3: TGTGCCACCAGCAGTACCTGGACCGTGGGAAGCTCCTACAATGAGCAGTTCTTC. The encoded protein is CATSSTWTVGSSYNEQFF. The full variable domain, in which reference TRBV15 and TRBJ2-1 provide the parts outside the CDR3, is DAMVIQNPRYQVTQFGKPVTLSCSQTLNHNVMYWYQQKSSQAPKLLFHYYDKDFNNEADTPDNFQSRRPNTSFCFLDIRSPGLGDTAMYLCATSSTWTVGSSYNEQFFGPGTRLTVL.

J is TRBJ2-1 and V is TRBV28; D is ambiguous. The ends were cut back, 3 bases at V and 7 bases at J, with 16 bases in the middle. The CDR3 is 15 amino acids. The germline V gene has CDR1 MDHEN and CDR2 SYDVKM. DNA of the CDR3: TGTGCCAGCAGTTTTTTTTGGGCCCCCACGAATGAGCAGTTCTTC. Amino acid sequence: CASSFFWAPTNEQFF.

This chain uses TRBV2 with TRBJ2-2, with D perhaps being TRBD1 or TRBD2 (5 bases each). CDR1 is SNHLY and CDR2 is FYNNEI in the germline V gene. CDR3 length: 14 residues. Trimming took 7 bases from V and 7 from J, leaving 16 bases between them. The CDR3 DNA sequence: TGTGCCAGCACCGAAACGGGGCGCCGCGGGGAGCTGTTTTTT. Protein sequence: CASTETGRRGELFF.

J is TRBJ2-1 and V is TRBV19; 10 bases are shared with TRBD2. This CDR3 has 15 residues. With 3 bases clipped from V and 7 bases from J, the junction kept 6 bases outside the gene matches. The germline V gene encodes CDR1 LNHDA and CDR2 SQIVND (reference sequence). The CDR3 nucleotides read TGTGCCAGTAGTATTGCTAGCGGGAGTTGGAATGAGCAGTTCTTC. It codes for CASSIASGSWNEQFF. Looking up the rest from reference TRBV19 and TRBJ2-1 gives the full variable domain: DGGITQSPKYLFRKEGQNVTLSCEQNLNHDAMYWYRQDPGQGLRLIYYSQIVNDFQKGDIAEGYSVSREKKESFPLTVTSAQKNPTAFYLCASSIASGSWNEQFFGPGTRLTVL.

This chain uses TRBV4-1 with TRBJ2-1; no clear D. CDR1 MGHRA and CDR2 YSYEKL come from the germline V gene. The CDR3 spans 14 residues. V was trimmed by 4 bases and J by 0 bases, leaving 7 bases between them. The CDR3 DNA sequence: TGCGCCAGCAGCCCACATAGCTCCTACAATGAGCAGTTCTTC. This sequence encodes CASSPHSSYNEQFF.

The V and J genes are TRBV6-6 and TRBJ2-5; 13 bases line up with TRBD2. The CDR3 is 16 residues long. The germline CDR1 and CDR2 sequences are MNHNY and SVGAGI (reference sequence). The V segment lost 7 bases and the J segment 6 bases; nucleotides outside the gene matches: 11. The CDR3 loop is CASTGLAGKYGKTQYF. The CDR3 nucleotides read TGTGCCAGCACGGGACTAGCGGGAAAGTACGGGAAGACCCAGTACTTC.

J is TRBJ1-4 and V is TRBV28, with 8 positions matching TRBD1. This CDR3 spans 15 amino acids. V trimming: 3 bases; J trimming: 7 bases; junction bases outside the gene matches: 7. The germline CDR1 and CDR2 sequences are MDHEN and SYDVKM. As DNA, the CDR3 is TGTGCCAGCAGTTTGGTCCGAACAGGGGGTGAAAAACTGTTTTTT. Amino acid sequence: CASSLVRTGGEKLFF.

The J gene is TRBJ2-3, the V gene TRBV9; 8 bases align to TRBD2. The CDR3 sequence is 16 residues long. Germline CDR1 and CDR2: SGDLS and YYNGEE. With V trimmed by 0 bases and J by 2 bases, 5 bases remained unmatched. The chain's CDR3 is CASSVGDGRATDTQYF. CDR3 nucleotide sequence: TGTGCCAGCAGCGTAGGGGACGGGAGGGCCACAGATACGCAGTATTTT. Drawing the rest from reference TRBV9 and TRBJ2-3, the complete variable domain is DSGVTQTPKHLITATGQRVTLRCSPRSGDLSVYWYQQSLDQGLQFLIQYYNGEERAKGNILERFSAQQFPDLHSELNLSSLELGDSALYFCASSVGDGRATDTQYFGPGTRLTVL.

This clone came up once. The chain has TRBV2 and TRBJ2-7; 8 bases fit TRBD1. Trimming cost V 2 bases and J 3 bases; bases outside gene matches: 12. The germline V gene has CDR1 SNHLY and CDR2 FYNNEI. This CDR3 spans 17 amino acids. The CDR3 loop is CASSELIRTGNNYEQYF. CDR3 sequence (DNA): TGTGCCAGCAGTGAACTAATAAGGACAGGGAACAACTACGAGCAGTACTTC.